This T cell receptor beta chain derives from a study of radiotherapy plus CTLA-4 blockade in lung cancer. Study in general: Across the patients, objective responses occurred in approximately 17%, and disease control in roughly 31%.

Concerning this clone itself: Antigen specificity is unknown.

Trimming at V came to 0 bases and at J to 1 base, leaving 9 bases not matched to a gene. Per germline, CDR1 SGHDT and CDR2 YYEEEE. The CDR3 is made up of 18 amino acids. The repertoire was sequenced with immunoSEQ multiplex PCR; TCRdb's copy has only in-frame clones and lacks some. The sample shows approximately 57,000 clones, roughly four fifths of them seen only once. Findings and limits, study-wide: It was early blood T cell clone dynamics, with interferon-beta, that reportedly best predicted response. Blood-borne expansion of tumor-derived TCR clones followed radiotherapy plus ipilimumab.

The clonotype originates from a human donor with non-small cell lung cancer whose response to radiotherapy plus ipilimumab could not be evaluated. J is TRBJ2-5 and V is TRBV5-6; 10 nucleotides align to TRBD2. Sequences were derived from peripheral blood, sampled from a patient treated with radiotherapy plus ipilimumab. CDR3 residues: CASSLGRLAGAGQETQYF. CDR3 coding DNA: TGTGCCAGCAGCTTGGGCAGGCTAGCGGGGGCGGGCCAAGAGACCCAGTACTTC.